The 9 T cell receptor beta chains below all came from one sample that was sequenced in a study of shared T cell receptors in the human thymus. The assay was immunoSEQ multiplex PCR, and TCRdb's table has in-frame clones only and misses some. The sample has 700,000 to 750,000 clones, 70% to 90% seen once. These data were also reused for a study on human thymus T cells.

Sequenced: thymocytes. The receptors come from a girl in the first two years of life with a congenital heart defect.

The chain carries TRBV27 and TRBJ2-6; maybe TRBD2 (6 bases). Germline V gene lookup returns CDR1 MNHEY and CDR2 SMNVEV (reference sequence). The ends were cut back, 5 bases at V and 3 bases at J, with 11 bases in the middle. The CDR3 is 15 residues long. Here the CDR3 reads CASSTEGFGANVLTF. CDR3 in DNA: TGTGCCAGCAGTACGGAGGGGTTTGGGGCCAACGTCCTGACTTTC.

V is TRBV14 and J is TRBJ2-7, with TRBD1 identical over 9 bases. Germline loops: CDR1 SGHDN, CDR2 FVKESK. The V and J ends lost 4 bases and 3 bases, in that order; junction bases with no gene match: 7. There are 15 residues in the CDR3. The DNA for the CDR3 is TGTGCCAGCAGCCGCGGACAGGGGCGTTTCTACGAGCAGTACTTC. Residues: CASSRGQGRFYEQYF.

The chain carries TRBV28 and TRBJ2-7, with 8 bases that match TRBD2. V gave up 4 bases and J gave up 4 bases; unmatched junction bases: 15. Germline CDR1 reads MDHEN; CDR2 reads SYDVKM. The CDR3 consists of 17 residues. Here the CDR3 reads CASSCNPSGLVIYEQYF. The CDR3 nucleotides read TGTGCCAGCAGTTGCAACCCATCGGGACTAGTGATATACGAGCAGTACTTC.

This clone turned up a few times. The V and J genes are TRBV16 and TRBJ1-6; no firm D call. The CDR3 consists of 13 residues. Germline lookup yields CDR1 KGHSY and CDR2 FQNENV. V lost 5 bases to trimming and J lost 12 bases, with 14 bases between them. The chain's CDR3 is CASSTRHRKPLHF. CDR3 coding DNA: TGTGCCAGCAGCACTCGACACCGAAAACCCCTCCACTTT.

This clone was recorded once. This rearrangement joins TRBV14 to TRBJ1-6; perhaps TRBD1 as D (6 bases). This CDR3 contains 18 residues. The V and J ends lost 1 base and 2 bases respectively, with 15 bases between them. Looked up from germline, CDR1 is SGHDN and CDR2 is FVKESK. The CDR3 nucleotides are TGTGCCAGCAGCCAAGGACTACAGGGATTCACCTATAATTCACCCCTCCACTTT. This gives the protein CASSQGLQGFTYNSPLHF.

The J gene is TRBJ1-1, the V gene TRBV4-3, with 7 nucleotides matching TRBD1. V dropped 2 bases and J dropped 3; count of bases not matched to a gene: 18. This CDR3 is 19 amino acids long. Germline V gene sequence: CDR1 LGHNA, CDR2 YSLEER. This CDR3 reads CASSQKGARGTGTHTEAFF. Written as DNA, the CDR3 is TGCGCCAGCAGCCAAAAGGGGGCGAGGGGGACGGGAACCCACACTGAAGCTTTCTTT.

The chain joins TRBV29-1 to TRBJ2-2; 9 positions agree with TRBD1. Germline-derived CDR1 and CDR2 are SQVTM and ANQGSEA. The CDR3 contains 14 residues. With V trimmed by 3 bases and J by 5 bases, 4 bases remained unmatched. The CDR3 bases are TGCAGCGTTGACGGGACAGGGAAGACCGGGGAGCTGTTTTTT. Protein product: CSVDGTGKTGELFF.

This chain links TRBV4-1 with TRBJ1-5; 9 bases match TRBD1. The V gene's germline CDR1 is MGHRA and CDR2 YSYEKL. This CDR3 is built from 16 residues. With 4 bases clipped from V and 4 bases from J, the junction kept 8 bases outside the gene matches. The CDR3 loop is CASSLLPGQGNQPQHF. Written as DNA, the CDR3 is TGCGCCAGCAGCCTTCTGCCGGGACAGGGTAATCAGCCCCAGCATTTT.

The rearrangement links TRBV7-4 to TRBJ1-1, with 7 bases fitting TRBD1. V dropped 0 bases and J dropped 4; count of bases not matched to a gene: 11. This CDR3 contains 17 residues. Germline CDR1 and CDR2: SGHVT and SQSDAQ. The CDR3 sequence is CASSLAVEGARGTEAFF. The CDR3 DNA follows: TGTGCCAGCAGCTTAGCGGTGGAGGGGGCAAGGGGCACTGAAGCTTTCTTT.